The 27 T cell receptor beta chains below were found in one sample sequenced in a study of cytomegalovirus exposure and HLA in healthy donors. PCR used 60 Vbeta primers and 13 Jbeta primers. Here immunoSEQ multiplex PCR was the method, and the copy in TCRdb shows in-frame clones only, minus some. There are 85,000 to 90,000 clones in the sample; more than 80% occur only once, and approximately 2.3% lies in the top ten. Input material: PBMCs. These receptors were taken from a man between 18 and 35 years old in good health and CMV-seronegative.

CDR3 amino acids: CASSGGQGYQPQHF. For the CDR3, the DNA is TGTGCCAGCAGTGGGGGACAGGGCTATCAGCCCCAGCATTTT. The chain uses TRBV2 and TRBJ1-5; TRBD1 matches at 9 bases. The length of the CDR3 is 14 residues. The germline V gene has CDR1 SNHLY and CDR2 FYNNEI. The J segment lost 5 bases and the V segment lost 4 bases, leaving 3 bases of the junction unmatched.

The V call is TRBV30, the J call TRBJ2-2; 8 bases map to TRBD1. V trimming: 0 bases; J trimming: 5 bases; junction bases outside the gene matches: 8. Germline CDR1 is GTSNPN and CDR2 is SVGIG (reference sequence). CDR3 length: 16 amino acids. DNA for the CDR3: TGTGCCTGGAGTGTACGCGGACAGGGTCGGACCGGGGAGCTGTTTTTT. It yields the protein CAWSVRGQGRTGELFF.

The chain carries TRBV29-1 and TRBJ2-1; TRBD1 aligns across 8 bases. The CDR3 consists of 11 residues. Per the germline V gene, CDR1 is SQVTM and CDR2 is ANQGSEA. As DNA, the CDR3 is TGCAGTGACAGGGGAAGGGGTGAGCAGTTCTTC. Encoded protein: CSDRGRGEQFF.

The chain combines TRBV4-1 with TRBJ2-1, with 7 bases aligning to TRBD2. The germline gives CDR1 MGHRA, CDR2 YSYEKL. V lost 1 base, J lost 1 base, and 7 bases stayed unmatched. This CDR3 spans 17 amino acids. The CDR3 region has the DNA TGCGCCAGCAGCCAAGTTCGGGCTAGCGGATCCTACAATGAGCAGTTCTTC. It yields the protein CASSQVRASGSYNEQFF.

This clone was counted only a few times. The chain has TRBV7-8 and TRBJ1-3, with TRBD1 as a possible D gene (5 bases). CDR1 is SGHVS, CDR2 FQNEAQ, per germline. CDR3 length equals 15 residues. V dropped 6 bases and J dropped 0 bases, with 12 bases sitting between them. The DNA of the CDR3 is TGTGCCAGCAGGGACGACAGAATCTCTGGAAACACCATATATTTT. Amino acid sequence: CASRDDRISGNTIYF.

This sequence joins TRBV19 and TRBJ2-2, with TRBD1 identical over 8 bases. Trimming took 5 bases from V and 1 from J; bases not matched to a gene: 6. The CDR3 totals 16 residues. CDR1 LNHDA and CDR2 SQIVND come from the germline V gene (reference sequence). The CDR3 DNA reads as TGTGCCAGTAGTCCCCGAGACAGGGGGAACACCGGGGAGCTGTTTTTT. This translates into CASSPRDRGNTGELFF.

This clone was found once. The V gene is TRBV9, the J gene TRBJ2-3; 7 bases align to TRBD2. The CDR3 extends over 16 amino acids. Germline-derived CDR1 and CDR2 are SGDLS and YYNGEE. V dropped 4 bases and J dropped 2; count of bases not matched to a gene: 10. CDR3 DNA: TGTGCCAGCAGCTTCGAAGGGAGGGCTGCCACAGATACGCAGTATTTT. Translated: CASSFEGRAATDTQYF.

This clone was seen a few times. The chain has TRBV11-3 and TRBJ1-6; the D is unclear. The CDR3 consists of 13 residues. Per the germline V gene, CDR1 is SGHNT and CDR2 is YENEEA. The V end lost 0 bases, the J end lost 9 bases, and 6 bases lay between the germline ends. The DNA of the CDR3 is TGTGCCAGCAGCTTAGAGCCGAGTTCACCCCTCCACTTT. Translated: CASSLEPSSPLHF.

This clone occurred once. This rearrangement joins TRBV28 to TRBJ1-2; tentatively, D is TRBD1 (6 bases). The germline CDR1 and CDR2 sequences are MDHEN and SYDVKM. This CDR3 comprises 12 residues. V was pared by 5 bases and J by 4 bases, with 8 bases between. CDR3 in amino acids: CASSDRTYGYTF. CDR3 DNA: TGTGCCAGCAGTGACAGGACCTATGGCTACACCTTC.

V gene TRBV13 combines with J gene TRBJ1-6; D perhaps matches TRBD1 (5 bases). The V end lost 5 bases, the J end lost 9 bases, and 14 bases lay between the germline ends. The CDR3 has 14 amino acids. Germline-derived CDR1 and CDR2 are PRHDT and FYEKMQ (reference sequence). The CDR3 nucleotides read TGTGCCAGCAGCCCTAAGGGGTATCGTTCACCCCTCCACTTT. Translated: CASSPKGYRSPLHF.

The chain employs TRBV6-6 and TRBJ1-4, with a weak D call TRBD1 (5 bases). Germline loops: CDR1 MNHNY, CDR2 SVGAGI (reference sequence). The CDR3 length is 16 residues. The V end lost 6 bases, the J end lost 8 bases, and 22 bases lay between the germline ends. The CDR3 bases are TGTGCCAGCAGGCTATCGGAACGGGGCGGGAGGGAAAAACTGTTTTTT. This translates into CASRLSERGGREKLFF.

The V call is TRBV28, the J call TRBJ2-2, with unresolved D. The CDR3 covers 13 residues. The ends were cut back, 3 bases at V and 7 bases at J, with 9 bases in the middle. Germline values: CDR1 MDHEN, CDR2 SYDVKM. CDR3: CASSFSGFGELFF. The CDR3 coding sequence is TGTGCCAGCAGTTTCTCCGGGTTCGGGGAGCTGTTTTTT.

The chain links TRBV7-8 to TRBJ2-7, with TRBD1 identical over 7 bases. V shed 5 bases and J 0 bases; nucleotides not matched to a gene: 7. The CDR3 sequence is 15 residues long. From germline, CDR1 is SGHVS and CDR2 FQNEAQ. In nucleotides, the CDR3 is TGTGCCAGCAGCCCAAACAGGGGACGCTCCTACGAGCAGTACTTC. Amino acids: CASSPNRGRSYEQYF.

The chain is built from TRBV6-5 and TRBJ2-3; D is undetermined. The germline V gene encodes CDR1 MNHEY and CDR2 SVGAGI. CDR3 length equals 12 residues. Trimming removed 5 bases from V and 14 bases from J, with 17 bases in between. DNA for the CDR3: TGTGCCAGCAGTGAAGAACCCTACCCGCGGTATTTT. Protein sequence: CASSEEPYPRYF.

The CDR3 DNA is TGTGCCAGCAGACCCTCGGGGGATTATGGCTACACCTTC. Protein product: CASRPSGDYGYTF. V gene TRBV6-4 combines with J gene TRBJ1-2; D may be TRBD1 (5 bases). The CDR3 is 13 residues long. Germline values: CDR1 MRHNA, CDR2 SNTAGT. The V gene lost 6 bases and the J gene lost 5 bases, with 13 bases spanning the gap.

V and J are TRBV5-3 and TRBJ2-1; no reliable D call. TRBV5-3 is an ORF for which the function is uncertain. V dropped 0 bases and J dropped 8 bases, with 24 bases sitting between them. The CDR3 contains 18 residues. CDR3 protein: CARSLVLRKKVGRDEQFF. CDR3 DNA: TGTGCCAGAAGCTTGGTCCTCCGAAAAAAAGTGGGTCGGGATGAGCAGTTCTTC.

This chain joins TRBV19 and TRBJ2-4; D might be TRBD2 (7 bases). The CDR3 is 20 residues long. V lost 5 bases and J 0 bases, leaving 26 bases between the germline ends. CDR1 is LNHDA and CDR2 is SQIVND in the germline V gene (reference sequence). The CDR3 reads CASSQTGQFTSDVAKNIQYF. The CDR3, as DNA: TGTGCCAGTAGTCAAACAGGACAGTTCACTAGCGATGTAGCCAAAAACATTCAGTACTTC. The entire variable domain, with the rest obtained from reference TRBV19 and TRBJ2-4, is as follows: DGGITQSPKYLFRKEGQNVTLSCEQNLNHDAMYWYRQDPGQGLRLIYYSQIVNDFQKGDIAEGYSVSREKKESFPLTVTSAQKNPTAFYLCASSQTGQFTSDVAKNIQYFGAGTRLSVL.

This clone was observed a single time. The chain recombines TRBV7-2 with TRBJ2-3; no clear D. CDR1 is SGHTA and CDR2 is FQGNSA in the germline V gene. CDR3 length: 14 amino acids. Trimming took off 5 bases at V and 4 bases at J, with 13 bases between the two ends. CDR3 in DNA: TGTGCCAGCAGCCCCTACGCCGTTCCAGATACGCAGTATTTT. This sequence encodes CASSPYAVPDTQYF.

The rearrangement joins TRBV5-4 to TRBJ1-1; D unclear. V was cut by 5 bases and J by 6 bases, with 14 bases left in between. This CDR3 has 13 residues. The germline V gene has CDR1 SGHNT and CDR2 YYREEE (reference sequence). The CDR3 loop reads CASSQDRGSEAFF. CDR3 DNA sequence: TGTGCCAGCAGTCAGGACCGGGGTTCTGAAGCTTTCTTT.

The genes are TRBV10-3 and TRBJ2-7, with a possible D match to TRBD2 (8 bases). This CDR3 has 16 residues. The germline V gene has CDR1 ENHRY and CDR2 SYGVKD. Trimming shortened V by 3 bases and J by 0 bases, and 15 bases separated the two germline ends. CDR3 loop: CAISEGAGDSSYEQYF. The CDR3 DNA reads as TGTGCCATCAGTGAAGGAGCGGGGGACAGCTCCTACGAGCAGTACTTC.

The V gene is TRBV4-1, the J gene TRBJ2-2; TRBD1 aligns across 7 bases. The CDR3 has 14 residues. Germline trimming cut 6 bases from V and 3 bases from J; bases unmatched to any gene: 4. CDR1 is MGHRA, CDR2 YSYEKL, per germline. In nucleotides, the CDR3 is TGCGCCAGCAGAACGACAGGGTACACCGGGGAGCTGTTTTTT. This translates into CASRTTGYTGELFF.

The chain employs TRBV5-6 and TRBJ2-1; 9 bases align to TRBD2. With V trimmed by 4 bases and J by 3 bases, 5 bases remained unmatched. The CDR3 length is 15 residues. Germline V gene lookup returns CDR1 SGHDT and CDR2 YYEEEE. CDR3 loop: CASSPTSGDYNEQFF. In nucleotides, the CDR3 is TGTGCCAGCAGCCCGACTAGCGGAGACTACAATGAGCAGTTCTTC.

The rearrangement uses TRBV19 and TRBJ2-1; TRBD2 might be the D (5 bases). Trimming stripped 3 bases from V and 6 bases from J, with 12 bases between. Germline V gene sequence: CDR1 LNHDA, CDR2 SQIVND (reference sequence). The CDR3 contains 14 residues. As DNA, the CDR3 is TGTGCCAGTAGTATTACCGGGAACCCCAATGAGCAGTTCTTC. It codes for CASSITGNPNEQFF.

This clone was detected once. The chain joins TRBV27 to TRBJ2-2; 11 bases map to TRBD2. Germline CDR1 is MNHEY and CDR2 is SMNVEV (reference sequence). V was pared by 3 bases and J by 5 bases, with 8 bases of the junction left unmatched. The CDR3 runs 17 residues. The CDR3 reads CASSFWLAGGGTGELFF. CDR3 nucleotide sequence: TGTGCCAGCAGTTTCTGGCTAGCGGGAGGTGGGACCGGGGAGCTGTTTTTT.

The chain employs TRBV7-2 and TRBJ2-1; a possible D gene is TRBD2 (5 bases). The CDR3 is made up of 19 amino acids. V was pared by 7 bases and J by 7 bases, with 32 bases between. Germline V gene data show CDR1 as SGHTA and CDR2 as FQGNSA. The CDR3 spells CASTRTQVARATTLNEQFF. For the CDR3, the DNA is TGTGCCAGCACTCGGACTCAAGTGGCGAGGGCAACAACGTTAAATGAGCAGTTCTTC.

The chain joins TRBV5-1 to TRBJ1-3; D possibly corresponds to TRBD1 (6 bases). V was trimmed by 3 bases and J by 4 bases, leaving 17 bases between them. There are 16 residues in the CDR3. Germline assignment: CDR1 SGHRS and CDR2 YFSETQ. CDR3 in DNA: TGCGCCAGCAGCTCGGGACAAGGCAGTTTCGGAAACACCATATATTTT. It yields the protein CASSSGQGSFGNTIYF.

The V gene is TRBV28, the J gene TRBJ1-2, with a weak D call TRBD1 (5 bases). The CDR3 extends over 14 amino acids. Trimming cost V 6 bases and J 8 bases, with 19 bases left between them. CDR1 MDHEN and CDR2 SYDVKM come from the germline V gene. For the CDR3, the DNA is TGTGCCAGCAGAAAATATCAGGGCGATAACGGCTACACCTTC. It translates to CASRKYQGDNGYTF.